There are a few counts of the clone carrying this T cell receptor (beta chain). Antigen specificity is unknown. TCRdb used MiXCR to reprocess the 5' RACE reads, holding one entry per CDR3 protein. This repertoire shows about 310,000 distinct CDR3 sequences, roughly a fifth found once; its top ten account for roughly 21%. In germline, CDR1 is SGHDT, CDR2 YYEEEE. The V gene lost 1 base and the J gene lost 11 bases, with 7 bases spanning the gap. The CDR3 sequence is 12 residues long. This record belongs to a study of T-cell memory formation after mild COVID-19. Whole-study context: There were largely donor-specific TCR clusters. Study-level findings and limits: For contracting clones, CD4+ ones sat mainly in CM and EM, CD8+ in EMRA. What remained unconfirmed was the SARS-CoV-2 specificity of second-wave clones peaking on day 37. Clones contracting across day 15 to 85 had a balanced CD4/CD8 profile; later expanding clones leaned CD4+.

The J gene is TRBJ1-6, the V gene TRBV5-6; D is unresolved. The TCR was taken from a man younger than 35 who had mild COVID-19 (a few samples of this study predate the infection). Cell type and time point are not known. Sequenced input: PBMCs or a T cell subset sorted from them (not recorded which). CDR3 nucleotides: TGTGCCAGCAGCTTGTTAGAGGCACCCCTCCACTTT. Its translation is CASSLLEAPLHF.